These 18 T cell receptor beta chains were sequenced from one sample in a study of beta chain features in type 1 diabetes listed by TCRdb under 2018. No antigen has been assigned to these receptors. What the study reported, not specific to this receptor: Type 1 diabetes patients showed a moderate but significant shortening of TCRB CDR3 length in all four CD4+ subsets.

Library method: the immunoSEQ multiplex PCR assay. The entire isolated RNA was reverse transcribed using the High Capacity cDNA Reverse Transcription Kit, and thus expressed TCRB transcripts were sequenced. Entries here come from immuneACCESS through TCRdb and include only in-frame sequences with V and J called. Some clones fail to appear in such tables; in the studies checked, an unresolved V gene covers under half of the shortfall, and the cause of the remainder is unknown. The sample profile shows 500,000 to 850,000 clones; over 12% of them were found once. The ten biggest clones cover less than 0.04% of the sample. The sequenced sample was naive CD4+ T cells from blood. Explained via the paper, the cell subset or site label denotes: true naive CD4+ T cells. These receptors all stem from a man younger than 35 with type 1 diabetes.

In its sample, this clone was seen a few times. The CDR3 sequence is CASSQVWLAGELFF. CDR3 nucleotide sequence: TGTGCCAGCAGCCAAGTGTGGTTGGCCGGGGAGCTGTTTTTT. The chain links TRBV7-2 to TRBJ2-2; D not resolved. The V end was cut by 5 bases, the J end by 6 bases, with 13 bases between. Germline CDR1 SGHTA, CDR2 FQGNSA. There are 14 residues in the CDR3.

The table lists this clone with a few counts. CDR3 loop: CASGGRAIGELFF. CDR3 nucleotide sequence: TGTGCCAGCGGTGGGAGGGCGATCGGGGAGCTGTTTTTT. The chain carries TRBV6-5 and TRBJ2-2; 7 bases agree with TRBD2. CDR1 is MNHEY, CDR2 SVGAGI, per germline. V gave up 8 bases and J gave up 7 bases; unmatched junction bases: 7. There are 13 residues in the CDR3.

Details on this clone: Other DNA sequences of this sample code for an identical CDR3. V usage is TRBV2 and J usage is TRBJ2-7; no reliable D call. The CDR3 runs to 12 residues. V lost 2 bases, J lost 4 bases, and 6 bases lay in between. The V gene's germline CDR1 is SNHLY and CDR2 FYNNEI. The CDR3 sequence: CASSESGYEQYF. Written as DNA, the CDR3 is TGTGCCAGCAGTGAATCCGGGTACGAGCAGTACTTC. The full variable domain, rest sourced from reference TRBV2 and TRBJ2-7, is EPEVTQTPSHQVTQMGQEVILRCVPISNHLYFYWYRQILGQKVEFLVSFYNNEISEKSEIFDDQFSVERPDGSNFTLKIRSTKLEDSAMYFCASSESGYEQYFGPGTRLTVT.

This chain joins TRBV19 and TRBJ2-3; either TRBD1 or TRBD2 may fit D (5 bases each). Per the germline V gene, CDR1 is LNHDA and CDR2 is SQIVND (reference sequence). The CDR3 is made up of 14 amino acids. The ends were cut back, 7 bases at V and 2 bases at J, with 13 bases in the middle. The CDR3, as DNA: TGTGCCAGTACCTACGGGACGGACACAGATACGCAGTATTTT. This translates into CASTYGTDTDTQYF. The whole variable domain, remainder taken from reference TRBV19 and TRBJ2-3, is DGGITQSPKYLFRKEGQNVTLSCEQNLNHDAMYWYRQDPGQGLRLIYYSQIVNDFQKGDIAEGYSVSREKKESFPLTVTSAQKNPTAFYLCASTYGTDTDTQYFGPGTRLTVL.

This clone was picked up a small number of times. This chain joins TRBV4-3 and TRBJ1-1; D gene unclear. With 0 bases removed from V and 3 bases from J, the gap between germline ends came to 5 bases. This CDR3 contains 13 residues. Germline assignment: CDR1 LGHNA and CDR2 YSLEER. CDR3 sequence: CASSQDFYTEAFF. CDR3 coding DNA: TGCGCCAGCAGCCAAGATTTTTACACTGAAGCTTTCTTT.

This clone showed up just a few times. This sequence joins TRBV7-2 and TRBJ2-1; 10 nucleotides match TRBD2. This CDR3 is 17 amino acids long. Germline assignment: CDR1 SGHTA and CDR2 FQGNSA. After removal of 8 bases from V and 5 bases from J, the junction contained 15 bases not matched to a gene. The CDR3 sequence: CASGALPRLAGHNEQFF. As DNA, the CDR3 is TGTGCCAGCGGTGCCCTCCCCCGACTAGCGGGCCACAATGAGCAGTTCTTC.

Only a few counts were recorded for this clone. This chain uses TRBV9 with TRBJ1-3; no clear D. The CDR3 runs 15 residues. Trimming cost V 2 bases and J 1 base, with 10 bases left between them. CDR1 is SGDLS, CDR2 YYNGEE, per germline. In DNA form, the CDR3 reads TGTGCCAGCAGCGTCGAAGATTATTCTGGAAACACCATATATTTT. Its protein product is CASSVEDYSGNTIYF.

The CDR3 DNA is TGTGCCTGGGGAAGGGGGGAGCAGTACTTC. This gives the protein CAWGRGEQYF. The chain carries TRBV30 and TRBJ2-7; maybe TRBD1 (6 bases). Trimming removed 5 bases from V and 7 bases from J, with 9 bases in between. The CDR3 consists of 10 residues. Germline CDR1 GTSNPN, CDR2 SVGIG (reference sequence).

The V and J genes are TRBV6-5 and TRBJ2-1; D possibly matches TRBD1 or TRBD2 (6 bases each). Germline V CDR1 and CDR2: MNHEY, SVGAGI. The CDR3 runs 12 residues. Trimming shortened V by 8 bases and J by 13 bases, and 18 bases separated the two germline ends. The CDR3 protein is CASGSLEGGQFF. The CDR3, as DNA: TGTGCCAGCGGTTCTTTAGAGGGGGGACAGTTCTTC.

CDR3 residues: CASSSSSAGQYF. The CDR3, as DNA: TGTGCCAGCAGCTCCTCGAGTGCAGGCCAGTACTTC. The chain is built from TRBV7-2 and TRBJ2-7; no clear D. Trimming took 4 bases from V and 10 from J, leaving 14 bases between them. CDR1 and CDR2 (germline): SGHTA, FQGNSA. The CDR3 length is 12 residues.

The CDR3, as DNA: TGCGCCAGCAGAGCGGGAACCACAGATACGCAGTATTTT. Its protein is CASRAGTTDTQYF. The V gene is TRBV5-1, the J gene TRBJ2-3, with TRBD2 matching over 7 bases. The germline V gene encodes CDR1 SGHRS and CDR2 YFSETQ. The CDR3 contains 13 residues. V was clipped by 5 bases and J by 2 bases; unmatched bases: 2. Supplemented by reference TRBV5-1 and TRBJ2-3, the full variable domain reads KAGVTQTPRYLIKTRGQQVTLSCSPISGHRSVSWYQQTPGQGLQFLFEYFSETQRNKGNFPGRFSGRQFSNSRSEMNVSTLELGDSALYLCASRAGTTDTQYFGPGTRLTVL.

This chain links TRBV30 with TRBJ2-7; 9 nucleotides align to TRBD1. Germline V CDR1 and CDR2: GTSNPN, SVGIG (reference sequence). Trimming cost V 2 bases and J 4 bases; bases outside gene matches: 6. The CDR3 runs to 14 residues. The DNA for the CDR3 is TGTGCCTGGAGTCTCGACAGGGGGTTGTACGAGCAGTACTTC. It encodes CAWSLDRGLYEQYF. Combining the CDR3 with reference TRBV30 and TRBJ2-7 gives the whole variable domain SQTIHQWPATLVQPVGSPLSLECTVEGTSNPNLYWYRQAAGRGLQLLFYSVGIGQISSEVPQNLSASRPQDRQFILSSKKLLLSDSGFYLCAWSLDRGLYEQYFGPGTRLTVT.

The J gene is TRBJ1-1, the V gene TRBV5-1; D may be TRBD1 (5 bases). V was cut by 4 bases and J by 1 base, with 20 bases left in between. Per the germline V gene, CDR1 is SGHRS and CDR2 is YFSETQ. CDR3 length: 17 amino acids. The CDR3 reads CASSPQRGGVENTEAFF. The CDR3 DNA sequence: TGCGCCAGCAGCCCCCAACGGGGGGGTGTGGAGAACACTGAAGCTTTCTTT.

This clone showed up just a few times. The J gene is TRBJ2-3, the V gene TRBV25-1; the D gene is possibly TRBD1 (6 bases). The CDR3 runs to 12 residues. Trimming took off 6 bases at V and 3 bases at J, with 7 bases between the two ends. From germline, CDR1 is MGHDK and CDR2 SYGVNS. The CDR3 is CASRGTTDTQYF. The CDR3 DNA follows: TGTGCCAGCAGAGGGACAACAGATACGCAGTATTTT.

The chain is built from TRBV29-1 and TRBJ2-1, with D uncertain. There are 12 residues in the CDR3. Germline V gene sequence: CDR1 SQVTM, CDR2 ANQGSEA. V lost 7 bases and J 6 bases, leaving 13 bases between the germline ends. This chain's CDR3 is CSGLGFLNEQFF. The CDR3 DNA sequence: TGCAGCGGCTTAGGGTTCCTCAATGAGCAGTTCTTC.

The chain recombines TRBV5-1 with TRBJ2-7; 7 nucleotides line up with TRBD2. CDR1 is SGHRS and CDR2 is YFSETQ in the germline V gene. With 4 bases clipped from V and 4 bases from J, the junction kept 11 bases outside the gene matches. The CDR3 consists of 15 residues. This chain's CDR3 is CASSPIGGGEYEQYF. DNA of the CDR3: TGCGCCAGCAGCCCCATCGGCGGGGGAGAATACGAGCAGTACTTC.

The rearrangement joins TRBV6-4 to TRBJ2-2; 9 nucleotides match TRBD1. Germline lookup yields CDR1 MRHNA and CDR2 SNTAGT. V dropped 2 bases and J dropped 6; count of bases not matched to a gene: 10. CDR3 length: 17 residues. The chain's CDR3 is CASSDTRDRVYSGELFF. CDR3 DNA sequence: TGTGCCAGCAGTGACACTAGGGACAGGGTATATTCCGGGGAGCTGTTTTTT.

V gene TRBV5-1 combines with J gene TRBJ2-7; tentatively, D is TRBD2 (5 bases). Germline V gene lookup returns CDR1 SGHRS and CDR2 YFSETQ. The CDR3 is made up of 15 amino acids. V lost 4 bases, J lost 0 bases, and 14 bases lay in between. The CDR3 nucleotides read TGCGCCAGCAGCCTCTCGAGGGCGCACTCCTACGAGCAGTACTTC. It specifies CASSLSRAHSYEQYF.